This is a list of T cell receptor beta chains from one sample in a study of blood T cell repertoires in COVID-19. Sequenced by immunoSEQ multiplex PCR; TCRdb stores in-frame clones only, minus some. The table lists fewer than 80,000 clones, 90% of them singletons. The sequenced sample was peripheral blood. These receptors originate from a human donor in a cohort sampled during active COVID-19. Each CDR3 is given with its conserved first and last residue. D genes are given only for firm matches. Some rows have no size entry. The others give once, few or many, or a class for an expanded clone.

clone_size	v_call	d_call	j_call	cdr3_aa	cdr3_nt
.	TRBV12-3/TRBV12-4	.	TRBJ2-7	CASSLGWGGEQYF	TGTGCCAGCAGTTTGGGTTGGGGAGGCGAGCAGTACTTC
.	TRBV19	TRBD1	TRBJ2-6	CASSRTGGVGGANVLTF	TGTGCCAGTAGTAGGACAGGGGGCGTTGGTGGGGCCAACGTCCTGACTTTC
few	TRBV7-3	TRBD1	TRBJ1-2	CASSYGTGNYGYTF	TGTGCCAGCAGCTACGGGACAGGGAACTATGGCTACACCTTC
.	TRBV7-9	.	TRBJ2-5	CASSPSRSIETQYF	TGTGCCAGCAGCCCTAGTCGGTCTATTGAGACCCAGTACTTC
.	TRBV6-5	.	TRBJ1-4	CASSLGGATNEKLFF	TGTGCCAGCAGTTTAGGAGGAGCAACTAATGAAAAACTGTTTTTT
.	TRBV6-6	TRBD1	TRBJ1-2	CASSYWDRGDYGYTF	TGTGCCAGCAGTTACTGGGACAGGGGGGACTATGGCTACACCTTC
.	TRBV5-4	.	TRBJ2-1	CASSLALQNNEQFF	TGTGCCAGCAGCTTGGCACTCCAAAACAATGAGCAGTTCTTC
.	TRBV11-2	.	TRBJ1-3	CASSRGDTSGNTIYF	TGTGCCAGCTCTCGGGGGGACACCTCTGGAAACACCATATATTTT
.	TRBV30	TRBD2	TRBJ2-1	CAWSGLAGESSYNEQFF	TGTGCCTGGAGTGGACTAGCGGGGGAGAGCTCCTACAATGAGCAGTTCTTC
.	TRBV27	TRBD1	TRBJ1-5	CASGPGQGVSQPQHF	TGTGCCAGCGGCCCGGGACAGGGGGTTAGTCAGCCCCAGCATTTT
.	TRBV7-7	TRBD1	TRBJ2-2	CASSQDRGGTGELFF	TGTGCCAGCAGCCAGGACAGGGGTGGGACCGGGGAGCTGTTTTTT
.	TRBV7-2	.	TRBJ1-5	CASSLLGRVQPQHF	TGTGCCAGCAGCTTATTGGGCAGGGTTCAGCCCCAGCATTTT
.	TRBV7-9	TRBD1	TRBJ2-7	CASSSGTGYDEQYF	TGTGCCAGCAGCTCCGGGACAGGGTACGACGAGCAGTACTTC
.	TRBV24-1	TRBD2	TRBJ2-6	CATSDRPPLAGDSGANVLTF	TGTGCCACCAGTGATCGGCCCCCGTTAGCGGGAGATTCTGGGGCCAACGTCCTGACTTTC
.	TRBV6-6	TRBD1	TRBJ1-6	CASSPPGQEHSPLHF	TGTGCCAGCAGCCCCCCGGGACAGGAGCATTCACCCCTCCACTTT
.	TRBV6-1	TRBD2	TRBJ2-5	CASSELVLAGVWGTQYF	TGTGCCAGCAGTGAATTAGTACTAGCGGGAGTTTGGGGGACCCAGTACTTC
once	TRBV7-2	TRBD2	TRBJ2-3	CASSLALAVSTDTQYF	TGTGCCAGCAGCTTAGCGCTAGCGGTATCCACAGATACGCAGTATTTT
.	TRBV6-6	.	TRBJ1-1	CASSPRFGGGGNTEAFF	TGTGCCAGCAGTCCGCGTTTCGGAGGCGGCGGTAACACTGAAGCTTTCTTT
.	TRBV24-1	TRBD1	TRBJ2-3	CATSDYRTGFTDTQYF	TGTGCCACCAGTGATTACCGGACAGGCTTCACAGATACGCAGTATTTT
.	TRBV12-3/TRBV12-4	.	TRBJ1-2	CASSPGAYGYTF	TGTGCCAGCAGCCCAGGGGCCTATGGCTACACCTTC
.	TRBV2	TRBD1	TRBJ1-6	CASSASGGLENSPLHF	TGTGCCAGCAGTGCGTCAGGGGGCCTAGAGAATTCACCCCTCCACTTT
.	TRBV6-5	.	TRBJ2-3	CASSYSRGGTDTQYF	TGTGCCAGCAGTTATAGTAGGGGGGGGACAGATACGCAGTATTTT
.	TRBV11-2	TRBD1	TRBJ2-5	CASSLGPGTGDRETQYF	TGTGCCAGCAGCTTAGGGCCCGGGACAGGCGACCGGGAGACCCAGTACTTC
.	TRBV28	TRBD2	TRBJ2-1	CASSLTGTSGTEGFF	TGTGCCAGCAGTTTGACCGGGACTAGCGGGACCGAGGGGTTCTTC
.	TRBV6-2/TRBV6-3	.	TRBJ2-6	CASSYRGSGANVLTF	TGTGCCAGCAGTTACCGCGGGTCTGGGGCCAACGTCCTGACTTTC
.	TRBV5-4	.	TRBJ2-5	CASSATGEETQYF	TGTGCCAGCAGCGCAACAGGAGAAGAGACCCAGTACTTC
.	TRBV19	TRBD1	TRBJ1-1	CASSMGQVNTEAFF	TGTGCCAGTAGTATGGGACAGGTGAACACTGAAGCTTTCTTT
.	TRBV27	.	TRBJ1-4	CASSFLQGNEKLFF	TGTGCCAGCAGTTTTTTGCAGGGGAATGAAAAACTGTTTTTT
once	TRBV15	TRBD2	TRBJ2-1	CATSSILAGGRYEQFF	TGTGCCACCAGCAGTATACTAGCGGGGGGGCGGTATGAGCAGTTCTTC
.	TRBV5-6	TRBD2	TRBJ2-1	CASSLVTSVYNEQFF	TGTGCCAGCAGCTTGGTCACTAGCGTATACAATGAGCAGTTCTTC
.	TRBV6-2/TRBV6-3	TRBD1	TRBJ1-5	CASSYTLQGDSPSNQPQHF	TGTGCCAGCAGTTACACCCTACAAGGGGACAGTCCTAGCAATCAGCCCCAGCATTTT